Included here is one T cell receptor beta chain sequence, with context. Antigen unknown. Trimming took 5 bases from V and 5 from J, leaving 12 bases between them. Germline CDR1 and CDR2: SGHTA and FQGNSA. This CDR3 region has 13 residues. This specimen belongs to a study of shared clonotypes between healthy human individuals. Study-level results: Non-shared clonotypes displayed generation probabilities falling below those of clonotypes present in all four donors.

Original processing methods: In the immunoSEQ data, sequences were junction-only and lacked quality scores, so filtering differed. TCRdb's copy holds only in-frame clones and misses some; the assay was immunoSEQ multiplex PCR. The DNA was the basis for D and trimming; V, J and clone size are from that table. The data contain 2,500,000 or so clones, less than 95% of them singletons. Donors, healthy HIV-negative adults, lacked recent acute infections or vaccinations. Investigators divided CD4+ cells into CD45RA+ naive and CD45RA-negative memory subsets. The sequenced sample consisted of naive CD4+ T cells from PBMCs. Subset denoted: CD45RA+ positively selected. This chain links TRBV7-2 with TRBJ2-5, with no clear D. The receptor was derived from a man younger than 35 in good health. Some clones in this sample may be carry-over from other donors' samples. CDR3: CASSPNGRETQYF. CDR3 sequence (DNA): TGTGCCAGCAGCCCAAATGGTAGGGAGACCCAGTACTTC.